These 2 T cell receptor beta chains came from one sample sequenced in a study of regulatory T cells in long-lasting Graves disease. Documented time point: persistent/refractory GD, antithyroid drugs over 5 years with positive TRAb. Extracted PBMC RNA gave rise to the TCR library. Investigators prepared the TCR beta libraries by applying iRepertoire HTBI primers and Arm-PCR of CDR3 regions. TCRdb used MiXCR to reprocess the multiplex PCR reads, holding one entry per CDR3 protein. Of approximately 400,000 distinct CDR3 sequences listed, approximately 25% were seen once; the top ten hold approximately 27%. Here the sequenced sample was peripheral blood mononuclear cells (PBMCs), taken when the disease was refractory, from a patient treated with antithyroid drugs. Every receptor here comes from a woman aged 40 to 49 with Graves disease.

This clonotype was counted only a few times. The chain links TRBV3-1 to TRBJ2-5, with D possibly being TRBD2 (7 bases). V was shortened by 4 bases and J by 4 bases, with 22 bases between the two germline ends. The germline CDR1 and CDR2 sequences are LGHDT and YNNKEL (reference sequence). CDR3 length: 17 residues. The CDR3 loop is CASSPQGSGTSGETQYF. The DNA of the CDR3 is TGTGCCAGCAGCCCCCAGGGGAGCGGGACTTCAGGAGAGACCCAGTACTTC.

The gene calls are TRBV9 and TRBJ2-5; possibly TRBD1 or TRBD2 for D (5 bases each). V was cut by 0 bases and J by 7 bases, with 19 bases left in between. The CDR3 length is 16 residues. Germline CDR1 is SGDLS and CDR2 is YYNGEE. CDR3 nucleotides: TGTGCCAGCAGCGTAGCTTGGTACGGGACCAAAAGGACCCAGTACTTC. Encoded protein: CASSVAWYGTKRTQYF.